A single sample gave rise to the 17 T cell receptor beta chains below, sequenced in a study of shared clonotypes between healthy human individuals. The data were produced by immunoSEQ multiplex PCR, yet TCRdb's version contains in-frame clones alone and is incomplete. The data show millions of clones, with about 93% seen just once and under 2% held by the top ten. Only CD45RO-negative cells positively selected for CCR7 counted as naive CD8 cells, so terminally differentiated effector memory CD45RA+ cells were excluded. The sample was naive CD8+ T cells from PBMCs. These receptor sequences come from a man aged 18 to 35 in good health. Some clones in this sample may be carry-over from other donors' samples.

The sample holds one count of this clone. V usage is TRBV5-8 and J usage is TRBJ2-7; D might be TRBD1 (5 bases). This CDR3 is built from 14 residues. Deletions cut 1 base from V and 3 bases from J, with 11 bases between. Per the germline V gene, CDR1 is SGHTS and CDR2 is YDEGEE. CDR3 coding DNA: TGTGCCAGCAGCTTGAAGGGGCAAGGCTACGAGCAGTACTTC. It translates to CASSLKGQGYEQYF.

The rearrangement links TRBV29-1 to TRBJ2-1, with 9 positions matching TRBD1. This CDR3 has 14 residues. The trim removed 6 bases at V and 6 bases at J, leaving 9 bases unmatched. Germline CDR1 and CDR2: SQVTM and ANQGSEA. CDR3 coding DNA: TGCAGCGTAGACACAGGGGGCGCGGGCAATGAGCAGTTCTTC. Translated, it gives CSVDTGGAGNEQFF.

The chain joins TRBV28 to TRBJ1-2, with D possibly TRBD1 on 6 matching bases. The CDR3 spans 16 residues. V was cut by 5 bases and J by 0 bases, with 16 bases left in between. Germline CDR1 reads MDHEN; CDR2 reads SYDVKM. The CDR3 region is CASSHYRETANYGYTF. CDR3 coding DNA: TGTGCCAGCAGTCACTACAGGGAAACCGCTAACTATGGCTACACCTTC.

The V call is TRBV4-2, the J call TRBJ1-1; TRBD1 might be the D (5 bases). The CDR3 is 16 residues long. With 0 bases removed from V and 0 bases from J, the gap between germline ends came to 11 bases. The germline V gene has CDR1 LGHNA and CDR2 YNFKEQ. For the CDR3, the DNA is TGTGCCAGCAGCCAAGATTCTGAGGGGTTGAACACTGAAGCTTTCTTT. Translated: CASSQDSEGLNTEAFF.

The J gene is TRBJ2-1, the V gene TRBV28, with D unresolved. This CDR3 region has 14 residues. Germline lookup yields CDR1 MDHEN and CDR2 SYDVKM. Trimming left V 6 bases short and J 4 bases short, with 13 bases between. Here the CDR3 DNA reads TGTGCCAGCAGGCCACACCGCCTTTACAATGAGCAGTTCTTC. It specifies CASRPHRLYNEQFF. The full variable domain, in which reference TRBV28 and TRBJ2-1 provide the parts outside the CDR3, is DVKVTQSSRYLVKRTGEKVFLECVQDMDHENMFWYRQDPGLGLRLIYFSYDVKMKEKGDIPEGYSVSREKKERFSLILESASTNQTSMYLCASRPHRLYNEQFFGPGTRLTVL.

The V call is TRBV28, the J call TRBJ1-6; TRBD1 might be the D (6 bases). V lost 5 bases, J lost 10 bases, and 18 bases lay in between. CDR3 length equals 15 residues. CDR1 is MDHEN and CDR2 is SYDVKM in the germline V gene. The chain's CDR3 is CASSAQQGRGSPLHF. CDR3 bases: TGTGCCAGCAGTGCGCAACAGGGAAGAGGCTCACCCCTCCACTTT.

The chain employs TRBV15 and TRBJ1-1; no definite D call. CDR3 length: 13 residues. Germline CDR1 is LNHNV and CDR2 is YYDKDF (reference sequence). The ends were cut back, 1 base at V and 1 base at J, with 4 bases in the middle. The CDR3 region has the DNA TGTGCCACCAGCAGAGTAGGGAACACTGAAGCTTTCTTT. It codes for CATSRVGNTEAFF.

This clone was observed once. This chain uses TRBV6-1 with TRBJ2-7, with D possibly TRBD1 on 6 matching bases. Germline V lookup: CDR1 MNHNS, CDR2 SASEGT. Trimming stripped 7 bases from V and 3 bases from J, with 13 bases between. CDR3 size: 13 residues. CDR3 residues: CASKETGIYEQYF. The CDR3 DNA is TGTGCCAGCAAGGAGACAGGTATCTACGAGCAGTACTTC.

V and J are TRBV30 and TRBJ1-1; D not resolved. The germline gives CDR1 GTSNPN, CDR2 SVGIG (reference sequence). The CDR3 has 13 amino acids. V was shortened by 5 bases and J by 4 bases, with 14 bases between the two germline ends. CDR3 sequence: CAWRLTFGTEAFF. The DNA for the CDR3 is TGTGCCTGGCGCCTCACATTTGGCACTGAAGCTTTCTTT.

The chain couples TRBV13 to TRBJ2-1, with 15 bases fitting TRBD2. CDR1 and CDR2 from the germline V gene are PRHDT and FYEKMQ (reference sequence). This CDR3 spans 16 amino acids. V shed 5 bases and J 9 bases; nucleotides not matched to a gene: 8. Here the CDR3 reads CASSRTSGREDGEQFF. In nucleotides, the CDR3 is TGTGCCAGCAGCCGGACTAGCGGGAGGGAAGACGGTGAGCAGTTCTTC.

This clone was picked up one time. The chain links TRBV16 to TRBJ2-7; 7 bases line up with TRBD1. Germline CDR1 reads KGHSY; CDR2 reads FQNENV. The CDR3 loop spans 13 amino acids. With V trimmed by 4 bases and J by 5 bases, 5 bases remained unmatched. The CDR3 DNA follows: TGTGCCAGCAGCCTCACAGGGGCCAACGAGCAGTACTTC. Translating gives CASSLTGANEQYF. The variable domain in full, with the rest retrieved from reference TRBV16 and TRBJ2-7, is GEEVAQTPKHLVRGEGQKAKLYCAPIKGHSYVFWYQQVLKNEFKFLISFQNENVFDETGMPKERFSAKCLPNSPCSLEIQATKLEDSAVYFCASSLTGANEQYFGPGTRLTVT.

This sequence joins TRBV5-8 and TRBJ2-1; 7 positions match TRBD2. The germline V gene has CDR1 SGHTS and CDR2 YDEGEE. V lost 1 base and J lost 1; bases outside the gene matches: 2. This CDR3 has 15 residues. The CDR3 DNA reads as TGTGCCAGCAGCTTGCGCGGGAGTTCCTACAATGAGCAGTTCTTC. It is translated as CASSLRGSSYNEQFF.

The rearrangement uses TRBV5-6 and TRBJ1-1; the match to TRBD1 covers 7 bases. This CDR3 region has 16 residues. V was pared by 4 bases and J by 5 bases, with 14 bases of the junction left unmatched. Germline V gene data show CDR1 as SGHDT and CDR2 as YYEEEE. In DNA, the CDR3 is TGTGCCAGCAGCAAATCCGGGACAGCTTTTTCAACTGAAGCTTTCTTT. This translates into CASSKSGTAFSTEAFF.

The chain has TRBV7-3 and TRBJ2-5, with D possibly called TRBD1 or TRBD2 (6 bases each). V shed 5 bases and J shed 2 bases, with 15 bases lying between them. Germline-derived CDR1 and CDR2 are SGHTA and FQGTGA. This CDR3 has 15 residues. The CDR3 nucleotides read TGTGCCAGCAGCCACACGGGGGCCGTTCAAGAGACCCAGTACTTC. Encoded protein: CASSHTGAVQETQYF.

This chain links TRBV4-1 with TRBJ2-5; D not resolved. The germline V gene encodes CDR1 MGHRA and CDR2 YSYEKL. CDR3 length equals 13 residues. The V end was cut by 2 bases, the J end by 5 bases, with 9 bases between. CDR3 nucleotide sequence: TGCGCCAGCAGCCAAATACCAGCGGAGACCCAGTACTTC. Translation gives CASSQIPAETQYF.

The chain combines TRBV6-1 with TRBJ1-1; D ambiguous. The CDR3 loop spans 13 amino acids. V was cut by 7 bases and J by 6 bases, with 15 bases left in between. Germline V lookup: CDR1 MNHNS, CDR2 SASEGT. As DNA, the CDR3 is TGTGCCAGCATCCGTAACCTGGTCGCTGAAGCTTTCTTT. This encodes CASIRNLVAEAFF.

The V gene is TRBV27, the J gene TRBJ2-6; D not certain. Per germline, CDR1 MNHEY and CDR2 SMNVEV (reference sequence). This CDR3 is 15 amino acids long. Trimming took off 6 bases at V and 0 bases at J, with 9 bases between the two ends. The CDR3 DNA follows: TGTGCCAGCAGCCTATACCTCTCTGGGGCCAACGTCCTGACTTTC. Amino acids: CASSLYLSGANVLTF.